The present entry profiles one T cell receptor (beta chain) with its context. TCRdb keeps only in-frame clones here, not all; method: immunoSEQ multiplex PCR. Here the sample spans tens of thousands of clones, approximately 84% being singletons. These data come from a study of OX40 agonist ivuxolimab in advanced cancers. Germline V lookup: CDR1 SGHTA, CDR2 FQGTGA. The CDR3 runs to 15 residues. V gave up 2 bases and J gave up 10 bases, with 15 bases separating them. The TCR originated in an adult with an advanced solid tumor such as melanoma, head and neck, liver or kidney cancer. The J gene is TRBJ1-6, the V gene TRBV7-3, with D perhaps matching TRBD1 (6 bases). The source was CD4+ or CD8+ T cells sorted from blood, collected in a trial of the OX40 agonist ivuxolimab. CDR3 sequence: CASSLGDRRGSPLHF. CDR3 coding DNA: TGTGCCAGCAGCTTAGGAGACAGGCGGGGGTCACCCCTCCACTTT.